Each of the 17 T cell receptor beta chains below was sequenced from the same sample in a study of glioma-infiltrating T cells after dendritic cell vaccination (dated by TCRdb to 2015 to 2016). The library relied on the immunoSEQ multiplex PCR assay. The table was pulled from immuneACCESS by TCRdb, which kept in-frame rearrangements only. Such tables lose some clones; where checked, under half of the loss comes from unresolved V genes, and the rest has no known cause. The sample table shows around 73,000 clones, and roughly four fifths are seen once. The ten most abundant clones make up about 2% of the sample. Specimen: blood, collected before dendritic cell vaccination. The receptors derive from a human donor with glioblastoma.

The chain links TRBV6-6 to TRBJ2-7, with TRBD1 identical over 9 bases. There are 16 residues in the CDR3. Trimming took 0 bases from V and 1 from J; bases not matched to a gene: 4. Germline V gene data show CDR1 as MNHNY and CDR2 as SVGAGI (reference sequence). Here the CDR3 DNA reads TGTGCCAGCAGTTACTCTCCCGGGACAGGGTCCTACGAGCAGTACGTC. Its translation: CASSYSPGTGSYEQYV.

This chain joins TRBV5-1 and TRBJ1-2; TRBD1 might be the D (6 bases). There are 14 residues in the CDR3. With 4 bases removed from V and 4 bases from J, the gap between germline ends came to 14 bases. Germline-derived CDR1 and CDR2 are SGHRS and YFSETQ. The CDR3 region is CASSQGGEVYGYTF. The CDR3 region has the DNA TGCGCCAGCAGCCAAGGGGGGGAAGTCTATGGCTACACCTTC.

V is TRBV5-1 and J is TRBJ2-3; D unclear. This CDR3 is built from 16 residues. The V and J ends lost 0 bases and 2 bases respectively, with 13 bases between them. Germline CDR1 SGHRS, CDR2 YFSETQ. DNA of the CDR3: TGCGCCAGCAGCTTGGGGCAGAGCGAGGACACAGATACGCAGTATTTT. Amino acids: CASSLGQSEDTDTQYF.

V usage is TRBV19 and J usage is TRBJ1-6; a weak D match, TRBD1 (5 bases). Per germline, CDR1 LNHDA and CDR2 SQIVND (reference sequence). The V and J ends lost 4 bases and 9 bases respectively, with 13 bases between them. The CDR3 loop spans 14 amino acids. This CDR3 is CASSTQTQGSPLHF. The CDR3 bases are TGTGCCAGTAGTACCCAGACCCAGGGTTCACCCCTCCACTTT.

The J gene is TRBJ2-5, the V gene TRBV12-5, with 10 bases that match TRBD2. Germline V gene data show CDR1 as LGHNT and CDR2 as FRNRAP. This CDR3 has 17 amino acids. V gave up 7 bases and J gave up 5 bases; unmatched junction bases: 16. The CDR3 protein is CASVSGGLAGEGETQYF. CDR3 bases: TGTGCTAGTGTCAGTGGGGGGCTAGCGGGGGAGGGGGAGACCCAGTACTTC.

The chain couples TRBV6-5 to TRBJ2-7, with 8 bases that match TRBD2. The CDR3 runs 14 residues. CDR1 is MNHEY, CDR2 SVGAGI, per germline. The ends lost 5 bases at V and 2 bases at J; junction bases unmatched: 5. The CDR3 region has the DNA TGTGCCAGCAGTCCCGGGGGGGCCCCCTACGAGCAGTACTTC. Protein product: CASSPGGAPYEQYF.

This clone has a handful of counts. The J gene is TRBJ1-4, the V gene TRBV13, with 8 bases identical to TRBD1. The CDR3 has 17 amino acids. Germline V gene data show CDR1 as PRHDT and CDR2 as FYEKMQ (reference sequence). The V gene end was trimmed by 4 bases and the J gene end by 2 bases; junction bases not matched to a gene: 9. The CDR3 spells CASSWTGRLRTNEKLFF. The CDR3 DNA reads TGTGCCAGCAGCTGGACAGGGAGGCTGAGGACTAATGAAAAACTGTTTTTT.

V usage is TRBV6-1 and J usage is TRBJ2-7, with 8 nucleotides matching TRBD2. V lost 7 bases to trimming and J lost 4 bases; unmatched junction nucleotides: 3. This CDR3 is built from 12 residues. Looked up from germline, CDR1 is MNHNS and CDR2 is SASEGT. The CDR3 DNA is TGTGCCAGCACTCGCGGGGGGTACGAGCAGTACTTC. Amino acids: CASTRGGYEQYF.

CDR3 nucleotides: TGCGCCAGCAGCTACGACGGAGCCGGGGCTGGAAACACCATATATTTT. Translation: CASSYDGAGAGNTIYF. V is TRBV5-1 and J is TRBJ1-3; D is unresolved. This CDR3 contains 16 residues. V was pared by 3 bases and J by 2 bases, with 15 bases between. From germline, CDR1 is SGHRS and CDR2 YFSETQ.

The gene calls are TRBV5-1 and TRBJ2-1; TRBD2 aligns across 9 bases. The V segment lost 3 bases and the J segment 7 bases; nucleotides outside the gene matches: 11. The CDR3 totals 16 residues. Germline V lookup: CDR1 SGHRS, CDR2 YFSETQ. The CDR3 sequence: CASSSVSGSGINEQFF. In nucleotides, the CDR3 is TGCGCCAGCAGCTCGGTTAGCGGGAGTGGGATTAATGAGCAGTTCTTC.

This sequence joins TRBV19 and TRBJ1-5; unclear D gene. This CDR3 contains 12 residues. V was trimmed by 8 bases and J by 0 bases, leaving 5 bases between them. Germline CDR1 and CDR2: LNHDA and SQIVND (reference sequence). DNA for the CDR3: TGTGCCAGTCAGGATAGCAATCAGCCCCAGCATTTT. Encoded protein: CASQDSNQPQHF.

This clone showed up just once. V gene TRBV7-8 combines with J gene TRBJ2-1; TRBD2 is a possible D gene (6 bases). The CDR3 has 15 amino acids. V shed 1 base and J shed 9 bases, with 16 bases lying between them. CDR1 SGHVS and CDR2 FQNEAQ come from the germline V gene. This CDR3 is CASSLVAGTWGEQFF. CDR3 coding DNA: TGTGCCAGCAGCTTAGTGGCGGGGACCTGGGGTGAGCAGTTCTTC.

The rearrangement uses TRBV6-5 and TRBJ2-5, with TRBD1 identical over 8 bases. The CDR3 spans 14 residues. The germline gives CDR1 MNHEY, CDR2 SVGAGI. The V and J ends lost 7 bases and 5 bases, in that order; junction bases with no gene match: 9. CDR3 nucleotides: TGTGCCAGCACCCCACCAGGGGGCTGGGAGACCCAGTACTTC. Translating gives CASTPPGGWETQYF.

The chain joins TRBV5-1 to TRBJ2-5; TRBD2 matches 12 bases. Germline V gives CDR1 SGHRS, CDR2 YFSETQ. This CDR3 contains 17 residues. The trim removed 4 bases at V and 0 bases at J, leaving 7 bases unmatched. The CDR3 sequence: CASSPRTSGMYQETQYF. In DNA form, the CDR3 reads TGCGCCAGCAGCCCCCGGACTAGCGGGATGTACCAAGAGACCCAGTACTTC.

This clone was seen a few times. The chain combines TRBV4-1 with TRBJ1-6; D is undetermined. The CDR3 extends over 16 amino acids. Between the trimmed V and J ends, which lost 4 bases and 8 bases, there was a span of 18 bases. CDR1 is MGHRA, CDR2 YSYEKL, per germline. Written as DNA, the CDR3 is TGCGCCAGCAGCCCCTTCGCGGGGAAAAACGATTCACCCCTCCACTTT. As protein: CASSPFAGKNDSPLHF.

The chain links TRBV19 to TRBJ1-2; unclear D gene. Germline CDR1 is LNHDA and CDR2 is SQIVND (reference sequence). V was clipped by 11 bases and J by 0 bases, with 13 bases between them. This CDR3 is 13 amino acids long. Here the CDR3 reads CARTGGANYGYTF. The DNA of the CDR3 is TGTGCCCGAACGGGAGGAGCTAACTATGGCTACACCTTC.

This clone was observed a handful of times. The chain has TRBV4-1 and TRBJ1-2, with TRBD1 matching over 8 bases. The CDR3 loop spans 15 amino acids. CDR1 is MGHRA, CDR2 YSYEKL, per germline. The V gene end was trimmed by 4 bases and the J gene end by 6 bases; junction bases not matched to a gene: 10. CDR3 residues: CASSLGQGPRDGYTF. CDR3 coding DNA: TGCGCCAGCAGCCTCGGACAGGGCCCCCGGGATGGCTACACCTTC.